Below, 20 T cell receptor beta chains from the same sample are listed, as sequenced in a study of blood T cell repertoires in COVID-19. Repertoires were generated with immunoSEQ multiplex PCR, while TCRdb's copy carries only in-frame clones and drops some. The repertoire holds approximately 70,000 clones, about nine tenths seen once, with approximately 6.8% in the top ten. Sequenced sample: peripheral blood. Source of these receptors: a woman aged 80 or over with active COVID-19.

The chain recombines TRBV9 with TRBJ2-1, with 8 bases that match TRBD1. CDR1 and CDR2 (germline): SGDLS, YYNGEE. CDR3 size: 14 residues. With 0 bases clipped from V and 5 bases from J, the junction kept 1 base outside the gene matches. The CDR3 coding sequence is TGTGCCAGCAGCGTAGAGGACAGGGACAATGAGCAGTTCTTC. Protein product: CASSVEDRDNEQFF.

The chain recombines TRBV18 with TRBJ2-3; perhaps TRBD1 as D (6 bases). Trimming pared 3 bases from V and 4 bases from J, leaving 11 bases between. The CDR3 spans 14 residues. In germline, CDR1 is KGHSH, CDR2 LQKENI. The CDR3 bases are TGTGCCAGCTCACCGGCCAGGGGTTCAGATACGCAGTATTTT. This sequence encodes CASSPARGSDTQYF.

The chain is built from TRBV7-3 and TRBJ2-3, with 9 bases identical to TRBD1. V shed 5 bases, J shed 5 bases, and the junction held 5 bases outside the gene matches. Germline V lookup: CDR1 SGHTA, CDR2 FQGTGA. There are 14 residues in the CDR3. CDR3 region: CASSRTGVGDTQYF. Written as DNA, the CDR3 is TGTGCCAGCAGCCGGACAGGGGTGGGAGATACGCAGTATTTT.

This sequence joins TRBV29-1 and TRBJ2-2; tentatively, D is TRBD2 (5 bases). Trimming shortened V by 2 bases and J by 1 base, and 5 bases separated the two germline ends. This CDR3 region has 13 residues. CDR1 and CDR2 (germline): SQVTM, ANQGSEA. This CDR3 is CSVERENTGELFF. The CDR3 nucleotides are TGCAGCGTTGAACGGGAGAACACCGGGGAGCTGTTTTTT.

The chain recombines TRBV2 with TRBJ2-5, with a possible D match to TRBD1 (6 bases). V was shortened by 5 bases and J by 2 bases, with 18 bases between the two germline ends. The CDR3 covers 16 residues. Germline-derived CDR1 and CDR2 are SNHLY and FYNNEI. CDR3 region: CASSTQPGQRQETQYF. In DNA form, the CDR3 reads TGTGCCAGCAGTACCCAGCCGGGACAACGGCAAGAGACCCAGTACTTC.

Only a few counts were recorded for this clone. V usage is TRBV9 and J usage is TRBJ2-3, with 11 bases that match TRBD2. In germline, CDR1 is SGDLS, CDR2 YYNGEE. There are 15 residues in the CDR3. J was trimmed by 5 bases and V by 4 bases; bases with no gene match: 6. The CDR3 sequence is CASSPSLAGGDTQYF. In DNA, the CDR3 is TGTGCCAGCAGCCCCTCCCTAGCGGGAGGAGATACGCAGTATTTT.

The rearrangement links TRBV7-9 to TRBJ1-2; 8 nucleotides align to TRBD1. Germline CDR1 and CDR2: SEHNR and FQNEAQ (reference sequence). The CDR3 contains 13 residues. J lost 5 bases, V lost 5 bases, and 4 bases had no gene match. The CDR3 coding sequence is TGTGCCAGCAGCGCTACAGGGGGGTATGGCTACACCTTC. Translation gives CASSATGGYGYTF.

This chain connects TRBV7-8 to TRBJ2-7; TRBD2 agrees at 8 bases. CDR1 is SGHVS and CDR2 is FQNEAQ in the germline V gene. V trimming: 5 bases; J trimming: 0 bases; junction bases outside the gene matches: 15. The CDR3 is made up of 18 amino acids. The CDR3, as DNA: TGTGCCAGCAGCCCGGGGCCAAGGATAAGCGGGAGCTCCTACGAGCAGTACTTC. Its protein product is CASSPGPRISGSSYEQYF.

The V call is TRBV9, the J call TRBJ2-1, with TRBD2 identical over 9 bases. J was trimmed by 10 bases and V by 2 bases; bases with no gene match: 10. The CDR3 extends over 15 amino acids. Germline values: CDR1 SGDLS, CDR2 YYNGEE. DNA for the CDR3: TGTGCCAGCAGCGTGACGGTGGTAGCGGGAGAAGAGCAGTTCTTC. This codes for CASSVTVVAGEEQFF.

The J gene is TRBJ2-7, the V gene TRBV10-3; 11 bases are a match to TRBD1. Germline V gene data show CDR1 as ENHRY and CDR2 as SYGVKD. With V trimmed by 8 bases and J by 3 bases, 9 bases remained unmatched. The CDR3 is 15 residues long. CDR3 protein: CAIGDRGNLDYEQYF. The CDR3 nucleotides are TGTGCCATCGGGGACAGGGGGAATTTGGACTACGAGCAGTACTTC.

The rearrangement links TRBV29-1 to TRBJ2-5; tentative D call: TRBD1 (6 bases). Germline V gene sequence: CDR1 SQVTM, CDR2 ANQGSEA. Trimming cost V 4 bases and J 1 base, with 10 bases left between them. CDR3 length: 13 amino acids. Written as DNA, the CDR3 is TGCAGCGTTGGGAAGACAGGCCAAGAGACCCAGTACTTC. Protein sequence: CSVGKTGQETQYF.

This chain connects TRBV7-2 to TRBJ2-3; D may be TRBD1 (6 bases). This CDR3 spans 14 amino acids. Germline V gene data show CDR1 as SGHTA and CDR2 as FQGNSA. Deletions cut 3 bases from V and 2 bases from J, with 9 bases between. DNA for the CDR3: TGTGCCAGCAGCTTCGGGACACTCACAGATACGCAGTATTTT. This gives the protein CASSFGTLTDTQYF.

This chain connects TRBV4-3 to TRBJ2-5, with D maybe TRBD1 (6 bases). CDR1 is LGHNA, CDR2 YSLEER, per germline. The V and J ends lost 0 bases and 2 bases respectively, with 13 bases between them. The CDR3 spans 16 residues. The CDR3: CASSQDGTDSQETQYF. The CDR3 DNA reads as TGCGCCAGCAGCCAAGATGGTACGGACAGTCAAGAGACCCAGTACTTC.

The chain combines TRBV19 with TRBJ2-3; D remains unclear. V lost 0 bases and J 4 bases, leaving 11 bases between the germline ends. There are 15 residues in the CDR3. The V gene's germline CDR1 is LNHDA and CDR2 SQIVND (reference sequence). CDR3 in amino acids: CASSIDGSRADTQYF. In nucleotides, the CDR3 is TGTGCCAGTAGTATAGATGGCAGCCGGGCAGATACGCAGTATTTT.

The chain couples TRBV10-3 to TRBJ2-5; no clear D gene. Trimming pared 2 bases from V and 2 bases from J, leaving 6 bases between. This CDR3 has 13 amino acids. The germline CDR1 and CDR2 sequences are ENHRY and SYGVKD. CDR3 loop: CAISEPEQETQYF. CDR3 DNA sequence: TGTGCCATCAGTGAGCCGGAGCAAGAGACCCAGTACTTC.

This clone was recorded once. The chain joins TRBV18 to TRBJ1-2; D is ambiguous. The CDR3 has 13 residues. Trimming stripped 6 bases from V and 9 bases from J, with 17 bases between. The germline V gene has CDR1 KGHSH and CDR2 LQKENI. CDR3 sequence: CASSPPERFSYTF. CDR3 nucleotide sequence: TGTGCCAGCTCCCCTCCGGAGCGCTTTAGCTACACCTTC.

The rearrangement uses TRBV9 and TRBJ2-3; tentative D call: TRBD2 (5 bases). V lost 0 bases, J lost 6 bases, and 14 bases lay in between. The CDR3 sequence is 15 residues long. Germline assignment: CDR1 SGDLS and CDR2 YYNGEE. For the CDR3, the DNA is TGTGCCAGCAGCGTAGTATCGTGGGGAGAGGATACGCAGTATTTT. It yields the protein CASSVVSWGEDTQYF.

The rearrangement uses TRBV7-3 and TRBJ2-7, with TRBD2 as a possible D gene (5 bases). Germline loops: CDR1 SGHTA, CDR2 FQGTGA. The CDR3 runs to 13 residues. The V end was cut by 5 bases, the J end by 5 bases, with 13 bases between. The CDR3 region is CASSAVIGDEQYF. The CDR3 region has the DNA TGTGCCAGCAGCGCCGTGATCGGGGACGAGCAGTACTTC.

The chain carries TRBV3-1 (or the pseudogene TRBV3-2) and TRBJ2-7; possibly TRBD1 for D (6 bases). The CDR3 covers 14 residues. Germline CDR1 reads LGHDT; CDR2 reads YNNKEL (reference sequence). V lost 6 bases, J lost 0 bases, and 12 bases lay in between. The CDR3 here is CASRPGQFSYEQYF. In DNA form, the CDR3 reads TGTGCCAGCAGACCCGGACAGTTCTCCTACGAGCAGTACTTC.

The chain recombines TRBV5-1 with TRBJ1-6; 7 bases line up with TRBD1. From germline, CDR1 is SGHRS and CDR2 YFSETQ. CDR3 size: 15 residues. The junction had 7 bases not matched to a gene; V was cut back by 4 bases and J by 6 bases. Written as DNA, the CDR3 is TGCGCCAGCAGCACCGGACAGGTTGTTAATTCACCCCTCCACTTT. Translated: CASSTGQVVNSPLHF.